Listed below are T cell receptor beta chains from one sample, sequenced in a study of blood T cells in healthy people across ages. TCRdb ran MiXCR on the 5' RACE reads and lists one entry per CDR3 protein. The sample gives about 1,400,000 distinct CDR3 sequences, roughly 60% of which show up once; 5.5% to 8% is in the top ten. The material sequenced was blood. The source is a man younger than 30 in good health. Both conserved end residues are part of each CDR3. A D gene is named only where the DNA matches it firmly. Clone size appears in some rows only: once, few, many, or a class for an expanded clone.

clone_size: NA
d_call: TRBD1
v_call: TRBV3-1
j_call: TRBJ1-2
cdr3_nt: TGTGCCAGCAGCTACAGGGGGTCGGGCTATGGCTACACCTTC
cdr3_aa: CASSYRGSGYGYTF

clone_size: once
d_call: TRBD1
v_call: TRBV27
j_call: TRBJ1-5
cdr3_nt: TGTGCCAGCAGTTTTCTCGTTAAAGGACAGGGGCTCAATCAGCCCCAGCATTTT
cdr3_aa: CASSFLVKGQGLNQPQHF

clone_size: few
d_call: NA
v_call: TRBV6-5
j_call: TRBJ1-2
cdr3_nt: TGTGCCAGCAGTTACGGGGGTGTCGCTGGCTACACCTTC
cdr3_aa: CASSYGGVAGYTF

clone_size: NA
d_call: NA
v_call: TRBV20-1
j_call: TRBJ1-5
cdr3_nt: TGCAGTGCTGGGGTCAATCAGCCCCAGCATTTT
cdr3_aa: CSAGVNQPQHF

clone_size: NA
d_call: TRBD2
v_call: TRBV4-1
j_call: TRBJ2-7
cdr3_nt: TGCGCCAGCAGCCAAAGGCCCATAGGCGGGAGCTCCTACGAGCAGTACTTC
cdr3_aa: CASSQRPIGGSSYEQYF

clone_size: NA
d_call: TRBD2
v_call: TRBV27
j_call: TRBJ2-3
cdr3_nt: TGTGCCAGCAGTCCCACCTCTAGCGGGAGGCCGAATACGCAGTATTTT
cdr3_aa: CASSPTSSGRPNTQYF

clone_size: NA
d_call: TRBD1
v_call: TRBV9
j_call: TRBJ1-1
cdr3_nt: TGTGCCAGCAGCGGGGACAGCGCCGAAGCTTTCTTT
cdr3_aa: CASSGDSAEAFF

clone_size: NA
d_call: NA
v_call: TRBV12-3/TRBV12-4
j_call: TRBJ2-1
cdr3_nt: TGTGCCAGCATTCCTCAGGGGAGCTCCTACAATGAGCAGTTCTTC
cdr3_aa: CASIPQGSSYNEQFF

clone_size: few
d_call: NA
v_call: TRBV20-1
j_call: TRBJ1-2
cdr3_nt: TGCAGTGCCCCGGGGACCCTCTATGGCTACACCTTC
cdr3_aa: CSAPGTLYGYTF

clone_size: NA
d_call: TRBD1
v_call: TRBV7-2
j_call: TRBJ1-6
cdr3_nt: TGTGCCAGCAGCCCGCGCCCGATACAGGGGGCTGGGTCACCCCTCCACTTT
cdr3_aa: CASSPRPIQGAGSPLHF

clone_size: NA
d_call: TRBD1
v_call: TRBV12-3/TRBV12-4
j_call: TRBJ2-4
cdr3_nt: TGTGCCAGCAGGGGGACAGGGGTCAAAAACATTCAGTACTTC
cdr3_aa: CASRGTGVKNIQYF

clone_size: NA
d_call: TRBD2
v_call: TRBV7-6
j_call: TRBJ2-3
cdr3_nt: TGTGGCAGCAGCTCCGAAGCGGGAGGCACAGATACGCAGTATTTT
cdr3_aa: CGSSSEAGGTDTQYF

clone_size: NA
d_call: NA
v_call: TRBV20-1
j_call: TRBJ2-7
cdr3_nt: TGCAGTGCTAGCCCCGCGGAGGAGCAGTACTTC
cdr3_aa: CSASPAEEQYF

clone_size: NA
d_call: NA
v_call: TRBV15
j_call: TRBJ1-2
cdr3_nt: TGTGCCACCAGCAGTCCGCCCAGGAATTATGGCTACACCTTC
cdr3_aa: CATSSPPRNYGYTF

clone_size: once
d_call: NA
v_call: TRBV25-1
j_call: TRBJ2-6
cdr3_nt: TGTGCCAGCAGTGAATTATATGGGCCAGGGGCCAACGTCCTGACTTTC
cdr3_aa: CASSELYGPGANVLTF

clone_size: NA
d_call: NA
v_call: TRBV28
j_call: TRBJ2-2
cdr3_nt: TGTGCCAGCAGTCTGGACGGTTACACCGGGGAGCTGTTTTTT
cdr3_aa: CASSLDGYTGELFF

clone_size: NA
d_call: NA
v_call: TRBV20-1
j_call: TRBJ2-5
cdr3_nt: TGCAGTGCCAGGGTTTTCGAGACCCAGTACTTC
cdr3_aa: CSARVFETQYF

clone_size: NA
d_call: TRBD1
v_call: TRBV29-1
j_call: TRBJ2-7
cdr3_nt: TGCAGCGTGGGGGGGACAGGGACTCCGTATGAGCAGTACTTC
cdr3_aa: CSVGGTGTPYEQYF

clone_size: NA
d_call: NA
v_call: TRBV29-1
j_call: TRBJ2-3
cdr3_nt: TGCAGCGTTGGACCGGGACAAGTCACAGATACGCAGTATTTT
cdr3_aa: CSVGPGQVTDTQYF

clone_size: NA
d_call: NA
v_call: TRBV6-1
j_call: TRBJ2-7
cdr3_nt: TGTGCCAGCCGGGAGCCCTTAGGCTACGAGCAGTACTTC
cdr3_aa: CASREPLGYEQYF

clone_size: NA
d_call: TRBD2
v_call: TRBV20-1
j_call: TRBJ2-7
cdr3_nt: TGCAGTGCTAGAGCCTCACCCAAGGGACTAGTCTTGGGCGAGCAGTACTTC
cdr3_aa: CSARASPKGLVLGEQYF

clone_size: few
d_call: TRBD2
v_call: TRBV12-3/TRBV12-4
j_call: TRBJ2-3
cdr3_nt: TGTGCCAGCAGCGGGGGACTAGCGGATTTCACAGATACGCAGTATTTT
cdr3_aa: CASSGGLADFTDTQYF

clone_size: NA
d_call: TRBD1
v_call: TRBV9
j_call: TRBJ1-1
cdr3_nt: TGTGCCAGCAGCGTAGGGCAGGGGGCGATTGAAGCTTTCTTT
cdr3_aa: CASSVGQGAIEAFF

clone_size: NA
d_call: NA
v_call: TRBV12-3/TRBV12-4
j_call: TRBJ2-7
cdr3_nt: TGTGCCAGCAGTTTAATGGGGCTGTGGTCCTACGAGCAGTACTTC
cdr3_aa: CASSLMGLWSYEQYF

clone_size: NA
d_call: NA
v_call: TRBV5-1
j_call: TRBJ2-3
cdr3_nt: TGCGCCAGCAGCTTGGCCGCGGGGGCGTTTGTTGATACGCAGTATTTT
cdr3_aa: CASSLAAGAFVDTQYF

clone_size: NA
d_call: NA
v_call: TRBV23-1
j_call: TRBJ1-1
cdr3_nt: TGCGCCAGCAGAGGAAACCTGAGGGATGAAGCTTTCTTT
cdr3_aa: CASRGNLRDEAFF

clone_size: NA
d_call: NA
v_call: TRBV27
j_call: TRBJ2-3
cdr3_nt: TGTGCCAGCGCTGGGCTGGCGGGAGATACGCAGTATTTT
cdr3_aa: CASAGLAGDTQYF

clone_size: NA
d_call: NA
v_call: TRBV28
j_call: TRBJ2-1
cdr3_nt: TGTGCCAGCACCGCAGGTTTGGGCGAGCAGTTCTTC
cdr3_aa: CASTAGLGEQFF

clone_size: NA
d_call: NA
v_call: TRBV18
j_call: TRBJ2-7
cdr3_nt: TGTGCCAGCTCACGGAGCGGGTATAGCTCCTACGAGCAGTACTTC
cdr3_aa: CASSRSGYSSYEQYF

clone_size: NA
d_call: NA
v_call: TRBV14
j_call: TRBJ2-5
cdr3_nt: TGTGCCAGCAGCCGGGAGAGGCCAGGCCAAGAGACCCAGTACTTC
cdr3_aa: CASSRERPGQETQYF

clone_size: few
d_call: TRBD2
v_call: TRBV12-3/TRBV12-4
j_call: TRBJ2-3
cdr3_nt: TGTGCCAGCAGACCGGGGGGAGATACGCAGTATTTT
cdr3_aa: CASRPGGDTQYF

clone_size: NA
d_call: NA
v_call: TRBV12-3/TRBV12-4
j_call: TRBJ2-7
cdr3_nt: TGTGCCAGCAGTTCCCGACCGAGCTCAACCTACGAGCAGTACTTC
cdr3_aa: CASSSRPSSTYEQYF

clone_size: NA
d_call: NA
v_call: TRBV29-1
j_call: TRBJ2-1
cdr3_nt: TGCAGCGTTGCCGGGCAGTTCTTC
cdr3_aa: CSVAGQFF

clone_size: NA
d_call: NA
v_call: TRBV20-1
j_call: TRBJ2-7
cdr3_nt: TGCAGTGCTAGACTCCTGGGGAGGAATACCGACGAGCAGTACTTC
cdr3_aa: CSARLLGRNTDEQYF

clone_size: few
d_call: NA
v_call: TRBV7-2
j_call: TRBJ2-5
cdr3_nt: TGTGCCAGCAGCCAGGCACTAGCTGACGAAGAGACCCAGTACTTC
cdr3_aa: CASSQALADEETQYF

clone_size: few
d_call: TRBD2
v_call: TRBV7-2
j_call: TRBJ2-3
cdr3_nt: TGTGCCAGCAGCTTAATCGGGACTAGCGGGGGAACGCAGTATTTT
cdr3_aa: CASSLIGTSGGTQYF

clone_size: few
d_call: NA
v_call: TRBV6-1
j_call: TRBJ2-3
cdr3_nt: TGTGCCAGCAGTGAGTCCGGTGCCGATACGCAGTATTTT
cdr3_aa: CASSESGADTQYF

clone_size: NA
d_call: TRBD1
v_call: TRBV20-1
j_call: TRBJ2-1
cdr3_nt: TGCAGTGCAAGTAAAGTCCGGGACAGGGTATTGAATGAGCAGTTCTTC
cdr3_aa: CSASKVRDRVLNEQFF

clone_size: NA
d_call: NA
v_call: TRBV29-1
j_call: TRBJ2-7
cdr3_nt: TGCAGCGTTCAGACGGATAGCTCCTACGAGCAGTACTTC
cdr3_aa: CSVQTDSSYEQYF

clone_size: once
d_call: TRBD1
v_call: TRBV4-1
j_call: TRBJ2-3
cdr3_nt: TGCGCCAGCAGCCATACCAAGGGTAGGGGGCGACGAACAGATACGCAGTATTTT
cdr3_aa: CASSHTKGRGRRTDTQYF

clone_size: NA
d_call: TRBD2
v_call: TRBV7-2
j_call: TRBJ2-2
cdr3_nt: TGTGCCAGCAGCCCTACGAGGGCGGGACTAGCGGGAGGCGCCACCGGGGAGCTGTTTTTT
cdr3_aa: CASSPTRAGLAGGATGELFF

clone_size: NA
d_call: TRBD2
v_call: TRBV15
j_call: TRBJ2-3
cdr3_nt: TGTGCCACCAGCAGAGGGGAGGGCAATACGCAGTATTTT
cdr3_aa: CATSRGEGNTQYF

clone_size: NA
d_call: NA
v_call: TRBV7-2
j_call: TRBJ1-5
cdr3_nt: TGTGCCAGCAGCCCGCCGGACAGACTATATAGCAATCAGCCCCAGCATTTT
cdr3_aa: CASSPPDRLYSNQPQHF

clone_size: NA
d_call: TRBD2
v_call: TRBV20-1
j_call: TRBJ2-3
cdr3_nt: TGCAGTGCTTTGAGCGGGGGGCCCGCTAATACGCAGTATTTT
cdr3_aa: CSALSGGPANTQYF

clone_size: NA
d_call: NA
v_call: TRBV21-1
j_call: TRBJ1-3
cdr3_nt: TGTGCCAGCAGCAAAGGGGCAGGGTACTCTGGAAACACCATATATTTT
cdr3_aa: CASSKGAGYSGNTIYF

clone_size: few
d_call: NA
v_call: TRBV10-3
j_call: TRBJ2-7
cdr3_nt: TGTGCCATCAGTGAGCCCGAAGGTGGAGGCCGCTACGAGCAGTACTTC
cdr3_aa: CAISEPEGGGRYEQYF

clone_size: NA
d_call: NA
v_call: TRBV29-1
j_call: TRBJ2-1
cdr3_nt: TGCAGCGTTTTCGGGGTAACTAGTGGGAGGAATGAGCAGTTCTTC
cdr3_aa: CSVFGVTSGRNEQFF

clone_size: NA
d_call: NA
v_call: TRBV7-6
j_call: TRBJ2-7
cdr3_nt: TGTGCCAGCATCCCTTACACGCTGGTCTACGAGCAGTACTTC
cdr3_aa: CASIPYTLVYEQYF

clone_size: NA
d_call: NA
v_call: TRBV28
j_call: TRBJ2-7
cdr3_nt: TGTGCCAGCAGCGCCGGGGGACCGACACACTACGAGCAGTACTTC
cdr3_aa: CASSAGGPTHYEQYF

clone_size: NA
d_call: NA
v_call: TRBV11-2
j_call: TRBJ2-3
cdr3_nt: TGTGCCAGCAGCTTGTCCCCCCCGGATACGCAGTATTTT
cdr3_aa: CASSLSPPDTQYF

clone_size: few
d_call: TRBD2
v_call: TRBV2
j_call: TRBJ2-7
cdr3_nt: TGTGCCAGCAGCCCCCCGGGAGGGGCCGCGAAATACGAGCAGTACTTC
cdr3_aa: CASSPPGGAAKYEQYF